The T cell receptor beta chain described here comes from a study of T-cell memory formation after mild COVID-19. TCRdb reprocessed the 5' RACE reads via MiXCR and lists one record per CDR3 protein. The sample has 380,000 or so distinct CDR3 sequences; roughly 15% are singletons. The length of the CDR3 is 15 residues. V lost 5 bases to trimming and J lost 4 bases, with 20 bases between them. Germline values: CDR1 SQVTM, CDR2 ANQGSEA. Input material: PBMCs or a T cell subset sorted from them (not recorded which). The chain carries TRBV29-1 and TRBJ1-1; D may be TRBD1 (6 bases). The TCR originated in a man between 18 and 29 years old who had mild COVID-19 (a few samples of this study predate the infection). Cell type and time point are not known. The CDR3 coding sequence is TGCAGCGTTCTCACAACGTTACAGGGTGGCACTGAAGCTTTCTTT. Its protein is CSVLTTLQGGTEAFF.